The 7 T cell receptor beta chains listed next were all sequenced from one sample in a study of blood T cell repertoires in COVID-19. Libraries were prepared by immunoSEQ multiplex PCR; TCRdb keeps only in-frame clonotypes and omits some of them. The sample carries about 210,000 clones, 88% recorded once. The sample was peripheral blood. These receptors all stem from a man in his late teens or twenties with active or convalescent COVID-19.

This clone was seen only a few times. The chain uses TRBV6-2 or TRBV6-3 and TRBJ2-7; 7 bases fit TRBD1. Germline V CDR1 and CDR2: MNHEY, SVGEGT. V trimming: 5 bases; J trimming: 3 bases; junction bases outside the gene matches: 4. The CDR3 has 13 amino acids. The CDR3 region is CASSGTEFYEQYF. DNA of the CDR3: TGTGCCAGCAGTGGGACAGAGTTCTACGAGCAGTACTTC.

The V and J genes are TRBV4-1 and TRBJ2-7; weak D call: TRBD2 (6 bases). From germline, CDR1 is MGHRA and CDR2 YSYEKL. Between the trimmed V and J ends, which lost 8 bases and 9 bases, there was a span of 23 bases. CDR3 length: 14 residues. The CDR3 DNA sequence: TGCGCCAGCCGCCCGGGGGACTCATCTACGACGCAGTACTTC. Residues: CASRPGDSSTTQYF.

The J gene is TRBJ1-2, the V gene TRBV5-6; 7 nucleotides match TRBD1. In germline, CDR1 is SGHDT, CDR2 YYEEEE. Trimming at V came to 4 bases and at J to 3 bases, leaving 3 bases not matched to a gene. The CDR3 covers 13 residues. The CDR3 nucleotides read TGTGCCAGCAGCGGTACAGGGGACTATGGCTACACCTTC. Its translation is CASSGTGDYGYTF.

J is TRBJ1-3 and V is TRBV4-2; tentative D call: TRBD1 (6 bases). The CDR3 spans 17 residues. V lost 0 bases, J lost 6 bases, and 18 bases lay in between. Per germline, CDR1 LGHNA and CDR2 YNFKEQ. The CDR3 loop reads CASSQEAGRGAKNTIYF. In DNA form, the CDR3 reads TGTGCCAGCAGCCAAGAAGCGGGAAGGGGGGCTAAAAACACCATATATTTT.

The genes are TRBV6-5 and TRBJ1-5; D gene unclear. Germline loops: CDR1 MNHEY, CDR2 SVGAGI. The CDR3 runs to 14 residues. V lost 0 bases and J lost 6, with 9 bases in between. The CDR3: CASSYSTFGQPQHF. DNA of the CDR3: TGTGCCAGCAGTTACTCGACATTTGGTCAGCCCCAGCATTTT.

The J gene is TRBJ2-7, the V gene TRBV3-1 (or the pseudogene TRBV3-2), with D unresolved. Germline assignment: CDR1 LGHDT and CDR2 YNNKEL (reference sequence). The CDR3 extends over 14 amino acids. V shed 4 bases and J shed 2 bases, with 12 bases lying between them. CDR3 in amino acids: CASSPGRLAYEQYF. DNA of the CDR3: TGTGCCAGCAGCCCTGGTCGGCTAGCCTACGAGCAGTACTTC.

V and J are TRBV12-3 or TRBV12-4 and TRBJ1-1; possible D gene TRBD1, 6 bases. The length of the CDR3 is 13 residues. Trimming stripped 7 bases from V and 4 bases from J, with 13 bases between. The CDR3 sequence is CASTWGQPTEAFF. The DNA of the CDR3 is TGTGCCAGCACCTGGGGGCAACCCACTGAAGCTTTCTTT.